Listed below are T cell receptor beta chains from one sample, sequenced in a study of T cells after yellow fever vaccination. A single record per CDR3 protein comes from TCRdb applying MiXCR to the 5' RACE reads. The sample includes 100,000 to 150,000 distinct CDR3 sequences, about 8.4% of them seen just once. The specimen comprised CD8+ T cells sorted from PBMCs, sampled on the day of the yellow fever booster vaccination. All receptors derive from a man younger than 35 who received the YFV17D yellow fever vaccine. Both conserved end residues are part of each CDR3. Fields, in order: clone size, J gene, V gene, D gene, CDR3 DNA, CDR3 protein. D genes are given only for firm matches. The size entry is marked missing in some rows and otherwise reads once, few, many or a size class.

clone_size: .; j_call: TRBJ1-1; v_call: TRBV7-9; d_call: TRBD1; cdr3_nt: TGTGCCAGCAGCCAGGGGGAGGTCACTGAAGCTTTCTTT; cdr3_aa: CASSQGEVTEAFF
clone_size: .; j_call: TRBJ1-3; v_call: TRBV4-1; d_call: .; cdr3_nt: TGCGCCAGCAGCCGGATCCGGGCGAGTTCCACTGGAAACACCATATATTTT; cdr3_aa: CASSRIRASSTGNTIYF
clone_size: few; j_call: TRBJ1-6; v_call: TRBV3-1; d_call: TRBD1; cdr3_nt: TGTGCCAGCAGCCGCTTACAGGGGGTAAATTCACCCCTCCACTTT; cdr3_aa: CASSRLQGVNSPLHF
clone_size: .; j_call: TRBJ2-5; v_call: TRBV7-2; d_call: TRBD2; cdr3_nt: TGTGCCAGCAGCTTAAAGCGGGGGAAGATGGAGACCCAGTACTTC; cdr3_aa: CASSLKRGKMETQYF
clone_size: few; j_call: TRBJ2-1; v_call: TRBV7-3; d_call: .; cdr3_nt: TGTGCCAGCAGCCTACGAGGTTTCGGGGGGCCTCACAATGAGCAGTTCTTC; cdr3_aa: CASSLRGFGGPHNEQFF
clone_size: .; j_call: TRBJ2-5; v_call: TRBV7-9; d_call: TRBD2; cdr3_nt: TGTGCCAGCAGCCCAAGGACTAGCGGGGGGGCCCGGGAGACCCAGTACTTC; cdr3_aa: CASSPRTSGGARETQYF
clone_size: .; j_call: TRBJ2-7; v_call: TRBV30; d_call: .; cdr3_nt: TGTGCCTGGAGTGGGGGGGACATCGGCCCCTACGAGCAGTACTTC; cdr3_aa: CAWSGGDIGPYEQYF
clone_size: .; j_call: TRBJ2-3; v_call: TRBV4-3; d_call: .; cdr3_nt: TGCGCCAGCAGCCAAGGGCTCGGGACCCTCGCAGATACGCAGTATTTT; cdr3_aa: CASSQGLGTLADTQYF
clone_size: .; j_call: TRBJ1-2; v_call: TRBV6-5; d_call: .; cdr3_nt: TGTGCCAGCAGTTACTCGATAAGGGAGATTAACTATGGCTACACCTTC; cdr3_aa: CASSYSIREINYGYTF
clone_size: few; j_call: TRBJ1-5; v_call: TRBV10-3; d_call: TRBD1; cdr3_nt: TGTGCCATCAGCAGGGGGGACAATCAGCCCCAGCATTTT; cdr3_aa: CAISRGDNQPQHF
clone_size: .; j_call: TRBJ2-5; v_call: TRBV4-2; d_call: .; cdr3_nt: TGTGCCAGCAGCCATTATTCGGGGAGGGAGACCCAGTACTTC; cdr3_aa: CASSHYSGRETQYF
clone_size: few; j_call: TRBJ1-1; v_call: TRBV7-3; d_call: .; cdr3_nt: TGTGCCAGCAGCTTACTAGGGGGCACTGAAGCTTTCTTT; cdr3_aa: CASSLLGGTEAFF
clone_size: many; j_call: TRBJ2-1; v_call: TRBV5-1; d_call: .; cdr3_nt: TGCGCCAGCAGCGCAAAGGGGAACTACAATGAGCAGTTCTTC; cdr3_aa: CASSAKGNYNEQFF
clone_size: .; j_call: TRBJ2-3; v_call: TRBV2; d_call: TRBD1; cdr3_nt: TGTGCCAGCAGCGCCCTCGACAGGGTTGGAGATACGCAGTATTTT; cdr3_aa: CASSALDRVGDTQYF
clone_size: many; j_call: TRBJ2-7; v_call: TRBV20-1; d_call: .; cdr3_nt: TGCAGTGCTAGAGATAATGGGCTCCATCTGTACGAGCAGTACTTC; cdr3_aa: CSARDNGLHLYEQYF
clone_size: .; j_call: TRBJ1-2; v_call: TRBV6-2/TRBV6-3; d_call: .; cdr3_nt: TGTGCCAGCACCTTTACTGAGGGGGGATCCTATGGCTACACCTTC; cdr3_aa: CASTFTEGGSYGYTF
clone_size: few; j_call: TRBJ2-2; v_call: TRBV4-3; d_call: .; cdr3_nt: TGCGCCAGCAGCCATGCTCTAAGGGGTCCCGGGGAGCTGTTTTTT; cdr3_aa: CASSHALRGPGELFF
clone_size: few; j_call: TRBJ2-5; v_call: TRBV6-2/TRBV6-3; d_call: TRBD2; cdr3_nt: TGTGCCAGCTTCGGGGGGGCCGGGGAGACCCAGTACTTC; cdr3_aa: CASFGGAGETQYF
clone_size: .; j_call: TRBJ2-7; v_call: TRBV6-5; d_call: .; cdr3_nt: TGTGCCAGCAGCCTGGACGGATCCTACGAGCAGTACTTC; cdr3_aa: CASSLDGSYEQYF
clone_size: .; j_call: TRBJ1-2; v_call: TRBV12-3/TRBV12-4; d_call: TRBD1; cdr3_nt: TGTGCCAGCAGTTTTTGGACAGGGGGTTCTGGCTACACCTTC; cdr3_aa: CASSFWTGGSGYTF
clone_size: many; j_call: TRBJ2-5; v_call: TRBV7-6; d_call: .; cdr3_nt: TGTGCCAGCAGCTTAGGGAGGGCCCCAGAGACCCAGTACTTC; cdr3_aa: CASSLGRAPETQYF
clone_size: .; j_call: TRBJ2-2; v_call: TRBV27; d_call: .; cdr3_nt: TGTGCCAGCCGGAGCCGACGCGGGGAAGGCACCGGGGAGCTGTTTTTT; cdr3_aa: CASRSRRGEGTGELFF
clone_size: .; j_call: TRBJ2-7; v_call: TRBV5-4; d_call: TRBD1; cdr3_nt: TGTGCCAGCAGCGACGGGACAGGGGGAGGCTACGAGCAGTACTTC; cdr3_aa: CASSDGTGGGYEQYF
clone_size: .; j_call: TRBJ1-5; v_call: TRBV10-2; d_call: .; cdr3_nt: TGCGCCAGCAGTGACTTCCCGCCTAGCAATCAGCCCCAGCATTTT; cdr3_aa: CASSDFPPSNQPQHF
clone_size: few; j_call: TRBJ1-6; v_call: TRBV7-2; d_call: .; cdr3_nt: TGTGCCAGCAGCTTAGCATCATATAATTCACCCCTCCACTTT; cdr3_aa: CASSLASYNSPLHF
clone_size: many; j_call: TRBJ1-2; v_call: TRBV5-6; d_call: .; cdr3_nt: TGTGCCAGCAGCTTGGAACTACACTTTCTGGGTGGCTACACCTTC; cdr3_aa: CASSLELHFLGGYTF
clone_size: few; j_call: TRBJ2-3; v_call: TRBV10-3; d_call: .; cdr3_nt: TGTGCCATCAGACTCTCTGGAGGGCCTAGCACAGATACGCAGTATTTT; cdr3_aa: CAIRLSGGPSTDTQYF
clone_size: many; j_call: TRBJ2-5; v_call: TRBV6-5; d_call: .; cdr3_nt: TGTGCCAGCAGTTACGACAGCTTCTATAGGGAGACCCAGTACTTC; cdr3_aa: CASSYDSFYRETQYF
clone_size: many; j_call: TRBJ1-5; v_call: TRBV12-3/TRBV12-4; d_call: .; cdr3_nt: TGTGCCAGCAGTTTAACAGGGAGGCAGCCCCAGCATTTT; cdr3_aa: CASSLTGRQPQHF
clone_size: few; j_call: TRBJ2-3; v_call: TRBV10-3; d_call: TRBD2; cdr3_nt: TGTGCCATCAGCATCGGGACTAGCAGCACAGATACGCAGTATTTT; cdr3_aa: CAISIGTSSTDTQYF
clone_size: .; j_call: TRBJ2-5; v_call: TRBV3-1; d_call: TRBD2; cdr3_nt: TGTGCCAGCAGCCCCCACTTAAGCGGGGGGGCCTGGGGGAGGGAGACCCAGTACTTC; cdr3_aa: CASSPHLSGGAWGRETQYF
clone_size: few; j_call: TRBJ1-1; v_call: TRBV27; d_call: .; cdr3_nt: TGTGCCAGCATCCCGGCCTCAATGAACACTGAAGCTTTCTTT; cdr3_aa: CASIPASMNTEAFF
clone_size: .; j_call: TRBJ1-1; v_call: TRBV5-1; d_call: .; cdr3_nt: TGCGCCAGCAGCTTGGTTGCGCCGAACACTGAAGCCTTCTTT; cdr3_aa: CASSLVAPNTEAFF
clone_size: few; j_call: TRBJ2-4; v_call: TRBV7-9; d_call: .; cdr3_nt: TGTGCCAGCAGCTTAGTTAAGCTAGCCAAAAACATTCAGTACTTC; cdr3_aa: CASSLVKLAKNIQYF
clone_size: .; j_call: TRBJ2-7; v_call: TRBV4-1; d_call: .; cdr3_nt: TGCGCCAGCAGCCAAGAGGTCGCCTACGAGCAGTACTTC; cdr3_aa: CASSQEVAYEQYF
clone_size: few; j_call: TRBJ1-6; v_call: TRBV4-3; d_call: .; cdr3_nt: TGCGCCAGCAGCCAAGGAAGTAGGGTGCATTCACCCCTCCACTTT; cdr3_aa: CASSQGSRVHSPLHF
clone_size: few; j_call: TRBJ2-1; v_call: TRBV12-3/TRBV12-4; d_call: .; cdr3_nt: TGTGCCAGCAGTTACGAGCCGGGAACCATCCCCTACAATGAGCAGTTCTTC; cdr3_aa: CASSYEPGTIPYNEQFF